A single sample gave rise to the 13 T cell receptor beta chains below, sequenced in a study of spatial heterogeneity in lung cancer. TCRdb reanalysed the 5' RACE reads using MiXCR and keeps one entry per CDR3 protein. Of about 36,000 distinct CDR3 sequences listed, more than 6.5% are singletons. The time point denotes: blood at routine non-recurrence follow-up after resection. Material: PBMCs, obtained at follow-up. All receptors come from a male donor with early-stage non-small cell lung cancer.

This clonotype was observed many times. The CDR3 DNA reads TGTGCCAGCAGCCCCACCGGGACAGGGGCCACCGGGGAGCTGTTTTTT. This gives the protein CASSPTGTGATGELFF. This chain joins TRBV11-2 and TRBJ2-2; the match to TRBD1 covers 10 bases. The CDR3 totals 16 residues. Trimming cost V 5 bases and J 4 bases; bases outside gene matches: 7. Germline-derived CDR1 and CDR2 are SGHAT and FQNNGV. Complete variable domain (other parts from reference TRBV11-2 and TRBJ2-2): EAGVAQSPRYKIIEKRQSVAFWCNPISGHATLYWYQQILGQGPKLLIQFQNNGVVDDSQLPKDRFSAERLKGVDSTLKIQPAKLEDSAVYLCASSPTGTGATGELFFGEGSRLTVL.

The chain has TRBV12-2 and TRBJ2-7; the table's D call, TRBD1, has no DNA check behind it. TRBV12-2 has pseudogene status. The CDR3 contains 17 residues. CDR3 sequence reads: CASRLAPGAVRVYEQYF. CDR3 coding DNA: TGTGCAAGTCGCTTAGCCCCCGGGGCAGTTAGGGTCTACGAGCAGTACTTC.

V usage is TRBV3-1 and J usage is TRBJ2-5, with D unresolved. V lost 1 base, J lost 5 bases, and 8 bases lay in between. The CDR3 has 13 residues. The germline CDR1 and CDR2 sequences are LGHDT and YNNKEL (reference sequence). Here the CDR3 reads CASSQVARETQYF. DNA for the CDR3: TGTGCCAGCAGCCAAGTAGCTCGGGAGACCCAGTACTTC.

This clonotype was seen ten or more times. V usage is TRBV28 and J usage is TRBJ2-6; 9 nucleotides agree with TRBD1. The CDR3 runs to 17 residues. The ends lost 8 bases at V and 0 bases at J; junction bases unmatched: 8. Germline values: CDR1 MDHEN, CDR2 SYDVKM. CDR3 sequence: CASEPGQGYSGANVLTF. CDR3 DNA sequence: TGTGCCAGCGAACCGGGACAGGGCTACTCTGGGGCCAACGTCCTGACTTTC.

There are many counts of this clonotype. The V gene is TRBV30, the J gene TRBJ2-7; D tentatively reads TRBD1 or TRBD2 (6 bases each). This CDR3 spans 17 amino acids. In germline, CDR1 is GTSNPN, CDR2 SVGIG (reference sequence). The V gene lost 0 bases and the J gene lost 5 bases, with 23 bases spanning the gap. CDR3 amino acids: CAWSVRQGQRGLNEQYF. The DNA for the CDR3 is TGTGCCTGGAGTGTACGGCAGGGGCAAAGGGGACTCAACGAGCAGTACTTC. The full variable domain, its missing parts supplied by reference TRBV30 and TRBJ2-7, is SQTIHQWPATLVQPVGSPLSLECTVEGTSNPNLYWYRQAAGRGLQLLFYSVGIGQISSEVPQNLSASRPQDRQFILSSKKLLLSDSGFYLCAWSVRQGQRGLNEQYFGPGTRLTVT.

This clonotype was seen many times. The V and J genes are TRBV12-3 or TRBV12-4 and TRBJ1-5, with no clear D. This CDR3 spans 12 amino acids. V shed 3 bases and J shed 5 bases, with 5 bases lying between them. The CDR3 protein is CASSLRDQPQHF. CDR3 DNA sequence: TGTGCCAGCAGTTTGCGGGATCAGCCCCAGCATTTT.

In its sample, this clonotype was seen many times. The chain carries TRBV13 and TRBJ2-1; TRBD1 matches 8 bases. The CDR3 runs to 16 residues. J lost 2 bases, V lost 4 bases, and 7 bases had no gene match. In germline, CDR1 is PRHDT, CDR2 FYEKMQ (reference sequence). DNA for the CDR3: TGTGCCAGCAGCTCCCGGACAGGGCGCCCCTACAATGAGCAGTTCTTC. Translated: CASSSRTGRPYNEQFF.

Ten or more counts support this clonotype. The V gene is TRBV2, the J gene TRBJ2-5; 7 bases map to TRBD2. Germline V gene data show CDR1 as SNHLY and CDR2 as FYNNEI. The junction had 0 bases not matched to a gene; V was cut back by 6 bases and J by 5 bases. This CDR3 is 11 amino acids long. CDR3 sequence reads: CASSGRETQYF. The CDR3, as DNA: TGTGCCAGCAGCGGGAGGGAGACCCAGTACTTC. Based on the CDR3 plus reference TRBV2 and TRBJ2-5, the full variable domain is EPEVTQTPSHQVTQMGQEVILRCVPISNHLYFYWYRQILGQKVEFLVSFYNNEISEKSEIFDDQFSVERPDGSNFTLKIRSTKLEDSAMYFCASSGRETQYFGPGTRLLVL.

In its sample, this clonotype was seen many times. V gene TRBV2 combines with J gene TRBJ2-3, with 11 bases aligning to TRBD2. The CDR3 contains 14 residues. Germline V gives CDR1 SNHLY, CDR2 FYNNEI. J was trimmed by 8 bases and V by 4 bases; bases with no gene match: 5. CDR3 in DNA: TGTGCCAGCAGTGTGACTAGCGGGACGGGTACGCAGTATTTT. Its protein is CASSVTSGTGTQYF.

This clonotype was recorded many times. The CDR3 region has the DNA TGTGCCAGCAGCTCGGGCCCCAGAAACACTGAAGCTTTCTTT. It codes for CASSSGPRNTEAFF. This rearrangement joins TRBV7-6 to TRBJ1-1, with D unresolved. CDR3 length: 14 residues. Germline V gives CDR1 SGHVS, CDR2 FNYEAQ. Trimming removed 4 bases from V and 2 bases from J, with 11 bases in between.

There are many counts of this clonotype. This sequence joins TRBV7-6 and TRBJ1-1, with 7 nucleotides matching TRBD1. After removal of 4 bases from V and 0 bases from J, the junction contained 11 bases not matched to a gene. In germline, CDR1 is SGHVS, CDR2 FNYEAQ. CDR3 size: 17 residues. The DNA of the CDR3 is TGTGCCAGCAGCTCTACAGGGGAGTGGGAGTTGAACACTGAAGCTTTCTTT. Translating it yields CASSSTGEWELNTEAFF.

This clonotype was observed a handful of times. The rearrangement links TRBV6-5 to TRBJ1-4; 12 bases agree with TRBD1. V trimming: 6 bases; J trimming: 10 bases; junction bases outside the gene matches: 12. Germline V gives CDR1 MNHEY, CDR2 SVGAGI. The CDR3 has 16 residues. The chain's CDR3 is CASSIEPGQGAGKLFF. CDR3 sequence (DNA): TGTGCCAGCAGCATCGAACCGGGACAGGGGGCTGGAAAACTGTTTTTT.

This clonotype was seen ten or more times. The V and J genes are TRBV19 and TRBJ2-1, with D maybe TRBD2 (6 bases). Germline loops: CDR1 LNHDA, CDR2 SQIVND (reference sequence). This CDR3 is 21 amino acids long. Trimming removed 1 base from V and 0 bases from J, with 25 bases in between. The CDR3 DNA follows: TGTGCCAGTAGTATAGCGGGGGTAGGGCGTAGAGAGCCTAGCTCCTACAATGAGCAGTTCTTC. Amino acids: CASSIAGVGRREPSSYNEQFF.